This T cell receptor (beta chain) emerged from a study of T cell changes during pregnancy in multiple sclerosis. CDR3 length: 15 residues. J gave up 0 bases and V 4 bases, and 3 bases lay outside the gene matches. Germline assignment: CDR1 SGDLS and CDR2 YYNGEE. TCRdb's copy holds only in-frame clones and misses some; the assay was immunoSEQ multiplex PCR. The sample includes 40,000 to 55,000 clones, about 90% of them seen just once. This clonotype was obtained from a female donor in good health, enrolled as a control in a pregnancy study. V gene TRBV9 combines with J gene TRBJ2-3; 9 positions agree with TRBD2. Source: peripheral blood, taken in the first trimester of pregnancy. CDR3 residues: CASSLTSGSTDTQYF. The DNA of the CDR3 is TGTGCCAGCAGCCTTACTAGCGGGAGCACAGATACGCAGTATTTT.